This TCR beta chain was retrieved from a study of Ad26.COV2.S vaccination and SARS-CoV-2 variants (dated by TCRdb to the early 2020s). Regarding the study in general: Vaccine-arm donors were drawn from COV1001, a multicentre, randomized, double-blind, placebo-controlled phase I-IIa trial of Ad26.COV2.S in healthy adults. Ad26.COV2.S was administered intramuscularly at a dose of 5x10^10 or 1x10^11 viral particles, either as one shot or as two shots given 56 days apart. TCRbeta repertoire sequencing was used to assess the specificity and breadth of SARS-CoV-2-reactive T cell receptors after Ad26.COV2.S vaccination. The TCR-sequenced set comprised about 30 samples: some 19 Ad26.COV2.S vaccine recipients, 5 placebo recipients and 8 SARS-CoV-2 convalescent individuals. Trial participants were randomized into five groups of five: low-dose or high-dose Ad26.COV2.S given once or twice, or placebo on both occasions. Blinding of investigators to trial group allocation was maintained during experiments and outcome assessment. Study-wide findings and limitations: Higher spike-specific TCR breadth was observed in Ad26.COV2.S recipients than in placebo recipients (P = 0.0014). It was noted by the authors that total T cell responses may have been underestimated by the TCR breadth and depth analyses. Vaccine and placebo recipients had comparable non-spike TCR breadth, which fits with the vaccine containing only spike. The study was not powered to compare responses between vaccine doses or regimens. Substantial breadth of spike-specific CD8+ and CD4+ T cell responses was reported after vaccination.

The sample's treatment or condition, from its label and the paper: 15 to 20 received Ad26.COV2.S at low or high dose, single or two shots; about five received placebo; per-sample allocation not given. For vaccine and placebo recipients, the sequenced repertoires came from samples collected on day 63 after the first injection. Cohort 1b enrolled about two dozen adults aged 18-55 years at a single site in Boston, USA, between 29 July and 7 August 2020. Ad26.COV2.S was a replication-incompetent adenovirus type 26 vector that expressed a prefusion-stabilized SARS-CoV-2 spike protein derived from the original Wuhan strain. TCRbeta CDR3 regions were sequenced with the immunoSEQ Assay. After extraction, genomic DNA underwent amplification by bias-controlled multiplex PCR, followed by high-throughput sequencing. The study's own analysis went as follows. To quantify the absolute abundance of every unique TCRbeta CDR3 region, sequences were collapsed and filtered. T cell fraction was estimated by normalizing TCRbeta template counts to usable DNA, with usable DNA measured through amplification of reference genes found in all nucleated cells. Repertoire TCRs were annotated as SARS-CoV-2-specific by exact matching of V gene, CDR3 amino acid sequence and J gene to a known reactive TCR set. MIRA supplied the reference SARS-CoV-2 TCR set, which was filtered for enrichment in COVID-19-positive ImmuneCODE repertoires so that public or cross-reactive TCRs were removed. Using the MIRA antigens, annotated TCRs were further analysed by specific ORF or by position within an ORF. Depth was the summed frequency of annotated unique rearrangements, while breadth was defined as annotated unique rearrangements over total unique productive rearrangements. Two-sided Wilcoxon rank-sum tests were applied when comparing TCR breadth between groups. The clones in this table, taken by TCRdb from immuneACCESS, are in-frame only. Not every clone is retained; where verified, under half of the shortfall comes from an unresolved V gene, and the cause of the rest is unknown. V and J calls and clone size are those listed in that table; D and trimming were worked out from the DNA. Across this sample there are around 450,000 clones, with approximately 92% seen only once. In total, the top ten clones hold 10% to 15% of the sample.

In this sample, this clone turned up once. Its antigen has not been determined. Per-base qualities were not stored, and no clone one base away is much larger. Reading from cysteine to phenylalanine, the CDR3 counts 14 amino acids. Only the CDR3 region is kept as DNA, spanning 42 bases read in frame from base 1. According to the germline V gene, CDR1 reads LGHNA and CDR2 reads YNFKEQ. Between the V and J ends, shortened by 0 bases and 2 bases respectively, the junction contains 8 bases. The clonotype was recovered from a person between 18 and 65 years old who received the Ad26.COV2.S COVID-19 vaccine or a placebo. This specimen consisted of peripheral blood, obtained in a trial of Ad26.COV2.S vaccine versus placebo. The rearrangement combines TRBV4-2 with TRBJ2-7; the D gene is not confidently resolved. The DNA is TGTGCCAGCAGCCAAGAGACTCCTACCTACGAGCAGTACTTC. It encodes CASSQETPTYEQYF.